This TCR beta chain comes out of a study of T cells in localized non-small cell lung cancer. Whole-study findings and limits: Median detection of top 100 tumor clones in adjacent lung was under 75 clones. Prolonged overall survival went with higher T cell density in the blood.

This clone is termed medium-sized. Its antigen is not identified. Method: immunoSEQ multiplex PCR; TCRdb's copy keeps in-frame clones and lacks some. The sample lists some 2,000 clones, roughly 30% occurring once. V gave up 5 bases and J gave up 7 bases, with 17 bases separating them. The CDR3 totals 14 residues. Germline V gene lookup returns CDR1 SGHNT and CDR2 YENEEA. The sequences come from lung tumor tissue, collected before any cancer treatment. The sequence was obtained from a male donor at least 60 years old with stage III lung adenocarcinoma. The chain is built from TRBV11-3 and TRBJ1-2; TRBD1 is a possible D gene (6 bases). The CDR3 nucleotides are TGTGCCAGCAGCCCTTACGACAGGTGGGGTGGCTACACCTTC. Its protein is CASSPYDRWGGYTF.